The present entry profiles one T cell receptor beta chain with its context. The CDR3 length is 12 residues. The V and J ends lost 8 bases and 6 bases respectively, with 11 bases between them. From germline, CDR1 is LGHDT and CDR2 YNNKEL (reference sequence). This entry belongs to a study of blood T cell repertoires in COVID-19. About the study: Collection of acute and convalescent COVID-19 samples took place in the United States, Italy and Spain. T cells, B-cell-depleted T cells, or PBMCs provided the cDNA or gDNA that served as material.

Authors' processing steps: Nucleated cell counts were estimated from reference gene primer amplification. Profiled with immunoSEQ multiplex PCR; TCRdb holds only in-frame clones, not every one. From that table come the V and J calls and clone size; the DNA was used to work out D and trimming. The sample holds approximately 240,000 clones, 70% to 85% seen once. The J gene is TRBJ2-1, the V gene TRBV3-1 (or the pseudogene TRBV3-2); D call uncertain. Specimen: peripheral blood. The TCR was taken from an elderly woman with active or convalescent COVID-19. The CDR3 here is CASSQYGNEQFF. DNA of the CDR3: TGTGCCAGCTCTCAATACGGCAATGAGCAGTTCTTC.